These T cell receptor beta chains were read from a single sample in a study of B cell selection in AIRE deficiency. Assay used: immunoSEQ multiplex PCR; TCRdb lists only in-frame clones, some missing. This table has about 26,000 clones, about nine tenths appearing once. The sample was CD4+CD25+ Tregs sorted from PBMCs. The receptors derive from a human donor in good health. The CDR3 runs from the conserved cysteine through the conserved F or W.

J gene | V gene | CDR3 protein
TRBJ2-7 | TRBV7-9 | CASSLAGTAYEQYF
TRBJ2-7 | TRBV5-3 | CARSPGQEQYF
TRBJ2-5 | TRBV18 | CASSLGQGDQETQYF
TRBJ1-4 | TRBV5-1 | CASSWNRGQGEKLFF
TRBJ2-1 | TRBV2 | CASSADGHNEQFF
TRBJ1-1 | TRBV19 | CASSPQVQNTEAFF
TRBJ1-3 | TRBV7-9 | CASSLKQGSLGNTIYF
TRBJ1-2 | TRBV28 | CASSVHRGRGGYTF
TRBJ1-1 | TRBV14 | CASSQGKNTEAFF
TRBJ2-3 | TRBV7-9 | CASSLGYTGLVDTQYF
TRBJ1-6 | TRBV30 | CAWSGGLTYNSPLHF
TRBJ2-3 | TRBV11-2 | CASSLGVAGARTDTQYF
TRBJ2-1 | TRBV5-6 | CASSRTIGEQFF
TRBJ2-3 | TRBV10-1 | CASGGQGYTQYF
TRBJ2-2 | TRBV30 | CAWNARGINTGELFF
TRBJ1-2 | TRBV28 | CASSSRKSYGYTF
TRBJ1-1 | TRBV5-4 | CASKLTGGADTEAFF
TRBJ1-2 | TRBV7-2 | CASSGGGSSLLDGYTF
TRBJ1-2 | TRBV7-2 | CASRPTGRTPGDYGYTF
TRBJ1-1 | TRBV7-8 | CASSWRTGVSTEAFF
TRBJ2-1 | TRBV28 | CASSLGGVNEQFF
TRBJ1-1 | TRBV5-1 | CASSLTGMNTEAFF
TRBJ1-1 | TRBV25-1 | CASSGPSNTEAFF
TRBJ2-1 | TRBV7-7 | CASSLGMGSYNEQFF